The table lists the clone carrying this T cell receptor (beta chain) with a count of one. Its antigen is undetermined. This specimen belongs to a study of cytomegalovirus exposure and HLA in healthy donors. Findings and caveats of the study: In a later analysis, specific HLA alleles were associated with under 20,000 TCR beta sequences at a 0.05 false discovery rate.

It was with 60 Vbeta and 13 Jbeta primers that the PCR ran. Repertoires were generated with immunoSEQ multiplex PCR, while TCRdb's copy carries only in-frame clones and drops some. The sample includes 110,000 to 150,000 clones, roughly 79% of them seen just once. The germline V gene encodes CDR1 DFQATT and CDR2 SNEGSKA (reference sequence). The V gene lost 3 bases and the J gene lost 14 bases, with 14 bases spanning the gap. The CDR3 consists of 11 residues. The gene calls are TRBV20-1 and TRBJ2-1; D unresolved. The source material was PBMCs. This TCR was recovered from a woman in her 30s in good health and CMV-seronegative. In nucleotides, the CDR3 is TGCAGTGCTAGGGAGCAGAACCGGGAGTTCTTC. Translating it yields CSAREQNREFF.